Many counts were recorded for the clone carrying this T cell receptor (beta chain). The time point was: persistent/refractory GD, antithyroid drugs over 5 years with positive TRAb. PBMCs provided the RNA from which the TCR library was made. By American Thyroid Association guidelines, Graves' disease was diagnosed in the cohort. Assembly of TCR beta libraries relied on iRepertoire HTBI primers together with Arm-PCR of CDR3 regions. Source study methods: From all samples, identification returned 12 to 15 TRBJ and 60 or so TRBV segments. TCRdb passed the multiplex PCR reads through MiXCR, listing each CDR3 protein once. The V and J calls shown here were made by TCRdb, not taken from the authors' results. The table includes about 470,000 distinct CDR3 sequences, under 25% detected once. These data originate in a study of regulatory T cells in long-lasting Graves disease. Germline trimming cut 9 bases from V and 0 bases from J; bases unmatched to any gene: 9. CDR3 length: 15 residues. In germline, CDR1 is LNHDA, CDR2 SQIVND (reference sequence).

The chain recombines TRBV19 with TRBJ1-1, with 8 bases matching TRBD1. Sequencing was performed on peripheral blood mononuclear cells (PBMCs), taken when the disease was refractory, from a patient treated with antithyroid drugs. This TCR derives from a female donor with Graves disease. This chain's CDR3 is CASLDQGALNTEAFF. Written as DNA, the CDR3 is TGTGCCAGCCTCGACCAGGGGGCTTTGAACACTGAAGCTTTCTTT.